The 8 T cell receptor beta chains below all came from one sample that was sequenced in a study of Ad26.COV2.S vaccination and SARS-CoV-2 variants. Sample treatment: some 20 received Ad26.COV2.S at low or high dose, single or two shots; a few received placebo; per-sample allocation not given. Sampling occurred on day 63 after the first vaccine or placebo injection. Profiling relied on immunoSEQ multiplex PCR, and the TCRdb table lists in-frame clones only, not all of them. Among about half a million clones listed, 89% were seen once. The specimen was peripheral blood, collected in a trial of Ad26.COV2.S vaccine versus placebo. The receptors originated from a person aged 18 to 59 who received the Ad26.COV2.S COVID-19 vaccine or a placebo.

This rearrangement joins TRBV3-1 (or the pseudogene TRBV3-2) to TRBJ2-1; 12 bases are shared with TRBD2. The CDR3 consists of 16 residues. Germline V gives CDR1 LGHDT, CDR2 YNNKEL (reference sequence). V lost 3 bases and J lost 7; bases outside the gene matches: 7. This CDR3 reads CASSHGLAGPQNEQFF. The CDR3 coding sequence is TGTGCCAGCAGCCACGGACTAGCGGGGCCTCAGAATGAGCAGTTCTTC.

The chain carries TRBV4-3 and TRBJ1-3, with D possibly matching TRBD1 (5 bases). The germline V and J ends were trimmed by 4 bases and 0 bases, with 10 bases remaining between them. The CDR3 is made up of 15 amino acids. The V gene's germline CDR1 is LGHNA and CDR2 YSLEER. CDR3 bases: TGCGCCAGCAGCCGAGAAGGGGCCTCTGGAAACACCATATATTTT. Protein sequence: CASSREGASGNTIYF.

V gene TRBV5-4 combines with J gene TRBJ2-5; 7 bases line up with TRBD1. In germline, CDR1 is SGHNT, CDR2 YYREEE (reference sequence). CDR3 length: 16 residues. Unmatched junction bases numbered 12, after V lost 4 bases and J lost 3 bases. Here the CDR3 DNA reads TGTGCCAGCAGCCTCTTAGAGGGGGCAGGGGAAGAGACCCAGTACTTC. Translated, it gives CASSLLEGAGEETQYF.

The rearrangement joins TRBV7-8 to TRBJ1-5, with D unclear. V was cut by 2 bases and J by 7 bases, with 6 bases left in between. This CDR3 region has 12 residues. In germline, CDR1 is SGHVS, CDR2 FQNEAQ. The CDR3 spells CASSLHGQPQHF. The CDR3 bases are TGTGCCAGCAGCTTACACGGCCAGCCCCAGCATTTT. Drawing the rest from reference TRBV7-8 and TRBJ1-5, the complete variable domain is GAGVSQSPRYKVAKRGQDVALRCDPISGHVSLFWYQQALGQGPEFLTYFQNEAQLDKSGLPSDRFFAERPEGSVSTLKIQRTQQEDSAVYLCASSLHGQPQHFGDGTRLSIL.

The DNA of the CDR3 is TGCAGTGCAAACGAATACGAGCAGTACTTC. Residues: CSANEYEQYF. The V call is TRBV20-1, the J call TRBJ2-7; unclear D gene. Trimming removed 6 bases from V and 4 bases from J, with 7 bases in between. CDR1 and CDR2 (germline): DFQATT, SNEGSKA (reference sequence). The CDR3 sequence is 10 residues long.

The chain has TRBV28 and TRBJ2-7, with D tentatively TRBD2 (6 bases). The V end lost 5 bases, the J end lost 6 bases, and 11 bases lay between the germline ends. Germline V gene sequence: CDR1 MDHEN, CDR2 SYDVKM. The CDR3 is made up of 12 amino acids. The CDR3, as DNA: TGTGCCAGCAGTCTTAGCGGACCCGAGCAGTACTTC. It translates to CASSLSGPEQYF.

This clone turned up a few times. The CDR3 bases are TGTGCCAGCAGCCTGACAGGGAATAATTCACCCCTCCACTTT. It specifies CASSLTGNNSPLHF. The chain employs TRBV7-9 and TRBJ1-6; 7 bases match TRBD1. Per germline, CDR1 SEHNR and CDR2 FQNEAQ (reference sequence). J was trimmed by 5 bases and V by 5 bases; bases with no gene match: 3. The length of the CDR3 is 14 residues. Supplemented by reference TRBV7-9 and TRBJ1-6, the full variable domain reads DTGVSQNPRHKITKRGQNVTFRCDPISEHNRLYWYRQTLGQGPEFLTYFQNEAQLEKSRLLSDRFSAERPKGSFSTLEIQRTEQGDSAMYLCASSLTGNNSPLHFGNGTRLTVT.

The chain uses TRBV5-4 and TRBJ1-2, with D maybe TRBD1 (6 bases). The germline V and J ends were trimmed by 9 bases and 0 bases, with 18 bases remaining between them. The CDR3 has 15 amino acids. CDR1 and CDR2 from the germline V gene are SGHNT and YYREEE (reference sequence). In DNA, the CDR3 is TGTGCCACTCTTCCCAGGGGTCCAGCTAACTATGGCTACACCTTC. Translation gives CATLPRGPANYGYTF.